This paragraph reports one T cell receptor beta chain. The sample holds a few counts of this clonotype. Its antigen is still unknown. No base quality values were provided; no much bigger clone lies one nucleotide off. The sample's time point label, in plain terms: sample taken at primary tumor resection. Samples were obtained from about 75 patients with early-stage, untreated non-small cell lung cancer from the lung TRACERx cohort. TCR sequencing used whole RNA extracted from tumor and nontumor lung tissue, or from cryopreserved PBMC samples, without cell sorting. Only patients for whom sufficient RNA was available from at least two tumor regions were selected for TCR sequencing. A lung pathologist reviewed the tumor and adjacent nontumor lung specimens before the specimens were selected. The library was generated by 5' RACE. TCRdb names NextSeq 500 as the instrument used. The TCR library protocol attached a unique molecular identifier to each TCR cDNA molecule to allow correction of PCR and sequencing errors. The authors processed their data as follows. TCR identification, UMI-based error correction and CDR3 extraction were performed with Decombinator tools. Expanded TCRs were defined as those above a frequency of 2 per 1,000, corresponding to the top 1% of the tumor frequency distribution. Expanded tumor TCRs were classed as regional if statistically deemed absent (corrected P<0.05) from at least one tumor region, otherwise ubiquitous. Each repertoire was subsampled 100 times to 5,000 TCRs, after which Renyi diversity was computed with the R vegan package. CDR3 similarity networks were built from amino acid triplet string-kernel similarity, with CDR3s being connected when pairwise similarity was above 0.82. Clones were called with MiXCR by TCRdb after fastp trimmed the public reads at Q25, and only in-frame beta chains were retained. Rows are unified per CDR3 protein, each entry keeping the most common DNA and genes. Clone size and V and J calls follow TCRdb, not the original study. The sample records tens of thousands of distinct CDR3 sequences, more than 15% of which are singletons. The ten top clones hold 25% to 35% of the sample.

The sample comes from a study of spatial heterogeneity in lung cancer (dated by TCRdb to the late 2010s). About the study as a whole: More beta-chain than alpha-chain transcripts were consistently detected, likely reflecting higher beta-chain transcript abundance. TCR transcript counts in tumor regions correlated strongly with a T cell transcriptional module score from matched bulk RNA-seq. In the raw uncorrected reads, each unique combination of TCR and UMI appeared on average more than ten times. The study quantitatively compared TCR alpha and beta repertoires across multiple tumor regions, matched nontumor lung and blood in non-small cell lung cancer. TCR repertoire features were related to nonsynonymous mutation counts determined by whole-exome sequencing of tumor tissue. Both alpha and beta chains were TCR-sequenced in a few hundred tumor regions, approximately 68 matched nontumor lung samples and approximately 50 PBMC samples obtained at surgery. General conclusions and limits of the study: The tumor nonsynonymous mutation count correlated with the number of expanded alpha and beta TCRs within the tumor. Confirming at a functional level the hypothesis that regional TCRs recognize regional mutations was considered to require additional single-cell paired TCR alpha and beta sequencing. TCR-seq was estimated to cover only approximately 6.4% of tumor T cells for alpha chains and 13% for beta chains. Counts of ubiquitous and regional expanded TCRs correlated with counts of ubiquitous and regional nonsynonymous mutations, respectively.

The CDR1 and CDR2 encoded by the germline V gene are ENHRY and SYGVKD. Counted from cysteine to phenylalanine, this CDR3 has 12 amino acids. The DNA shown is the 36-base CDR3, in frame from base 1. The junction carries 7 bases between V and J, which are trimmed by 2 bases and 5 bases respectively. The receptor was isolated from a female donor with early-stage non-small cell lung cancer. The sample consisted of lung tumor tissue, taken at surgery. This receptor chain uses TRBV10-3 and TRBJ2-7, with a weak D call of TRBD2 (5 bases match). The CDR3 sequence is CAISESGDEQYF. The DNA is TGTGCCATCAGTGAGAGCGGCGACGAGCAGTACTTC.